This T cell receptor (beta chain) was observed in a study of blood T cells in healthy people across ages (dated by TCRdb to 2014 to 2015). About the full investigation: In model experiments, roughly one uniquely barcoded TCR beta cDNA molecule per two T cells was captured by template switching. To track age-related changes in TCR beta repertoire diversity, the study relied on deep sequencing normalized with unique cDNA molecular identifiers. The donors were divided into four age groups: young (average about 16 years), middle-aged (about 40), aged (roughly 66) and long-lived (nearly 85). To avoid experimental bias, donors of different ages were spread randomly across the sequencing lanes. Two additional independent replicas of 1 million unique cDNA reads from the same blood draw were analyzed for two donors (one aged 18 to 30 and one aged 80 or older).

Study-wide findings and limitations: Conclusive comparison of naive and antigen-experienced compartments was prevented by the profiling of bulk unsorted PBMCs. Observed TCR beta diversity per million T cells fell roughly linearly with age, and a significant reduction was already apparent by age roughly 40. The long-lived group showed more naive CD4+ T cells, fewer expanded clones and increased TCR diversity than the aged group, suggesting age selection. Observed TCR beta diversity correlated strongly with the percentage of naive T cells measured by flow cytometry. Total diversity estimates from one million sequenced T cells were considered lower bounds and underestimates. Because the CMV infection status of the donors was unknown, age-related changes in expanded clonotypes may potentially have been confounded.

Libraries were built with 5' RACE. A second PCR of about 7 to 12 cycles was run with a J-beta primer mix and a sample-barcoded 5' primer. A unique molecular identifier was introduced onto each TCR beta cDNA molecule by a template-switch 5' adaptor carrying 12 random nucleotides. Each sample yielded at least 2.5 million CDR3-containing paired-end reads. First-strand cDNA was synthesized from all RNA with the Mint cDNA synthesis kit, primed by a TRBC-specific oligonucleotide. All cDNA was treated with uracil-DNA glycosylase and then went through a first 18-cycle PCR with the universal primers M1SS and BC2_uni_R. The paper's processing steps were these. For normalization, 1 million high-quality reads, each with a distinct molecular identifier, were randomly selected from each sample. Reads sharing molecular identifiers were discarded rather than binned into consensus sequences. MiTCR, with a Q25 quality threshold and the strictest error-elimination algorithm, was used for CDR3 identification, clonotype clustering and error correction. Lower-bound total TCR beta diversity was estimated with a nonparametric unseen species model using Euler transformation. TCRdb ran its own pipeline on the public reads, namely fastp trimming at Q25 and MiXCR clone calling, and kept in-frame beta chains. Identical CDR3 protein sequences are pooled into one entry, listed with their most common genes and DNA. The authors' filters were not applied to this entry. This sample holds over 1,500,000 distinct CDR3 sequences; approximately 40% were observed only once. Jointly, the top ten make up more than 20% of the sample.

On this clonotype: Its antigen target is currently unknown. The input lacks base qualities; no much larger clone sits a single base away.

The donors were under 40 Caucasian individuals from Russia, aged roughly 6 to 100 years, who were systemically healthy. About 10 milliliters of peripheral blood were collected from each donor into EDTA-treated Vacutainer tubes. PBMCs were isolated by Ficoll-Paque density-gradient centrifugation, with at least 7 million obtained per sample. Total RNA was extracted from PBMCs with Trizol reagent, with at least 6 micrograms obtained per sample. For every donor, flow cytometry on a PBMC aliquot measured the percentage of naive CD45RAhigh/CD27high T cells. CDR1 and CDR2 were assigned from the germline V gene as SGHRS and YFSETQ. Its CDR3 holds 15 amino acids, cysteine through phenylalanine. Only the CDR3 region is kept as DNA, spanning 45 bases read in frame from base 1. V loses 4 bases of germline sequence and J loses 5 bases, and the interval between the two ends is 16 bases.

Here the chain combines TRBV5-1 and TRBJ2-1; the D gene is perhaps TRBD1, on 6 matching bases. Sequencing used blood. The TCR originated in a human donor in good health. Here is the DNA: TGCGCCAGCAGCCAAGGGGGTGGAAGCGACAATGAGCAGTTCTTC. Its translation reads: CASSQGGGSDNEQFF.